The 14 T cell receptor beta chains reported below all come from one sample, sequenced in a study of cytomegalovirus exposure and HLA in healthy donors. The study ran its PCR with 60 Vbeta and 13 Jbeta primers. The protocol was immunoSEQ multiplex PCR, while the TCRdb copy is restricted to in-frame clones and leaves out a portion. The sample lists a few hundred thousand clones, around 79% occurring once. Input material: PBMCs. The receptors stem from a girl aged 2 to 10 in good health and CMV-seronegative.

J is TRBJ2-3 and V is TRBV27, with TRBD1 matching 9 bases. V gave up 3 bases and J gave up 2 bases; unmatched junction bases: 3. The CDR3 extends over 15 amino acids. Germline V gene data show CDR1 as MNHEY and CDR2 as SMNVEV (reference sequence). DNA of the CDR3: TGTGCCAGCAGTTTCGGGACAGGGTACACAGATACGCAGTATTTT. It encodes CASSFGTGYTDTQYF.

This rearrangement joins TRBV29-1 to TRBJ1-1; D not certain. Trimming left V 2 bases short and J 4 bases short, with 5 bases between. Germline assignment: CDR1 SQVTM and CDR2 ANQGSEA. This CDR3 is 11 amino acids long. CDR3 sequence: CSVESFTEAFF. The CDR3 nucleotides are TGCAGCGTTGAATCTTTCACTGAAGCTTTCTTT.

The V call is TRBV10-1, the J call TRBJ2-3; TRBD1 agrees at 10 bases. The CDR3 is made up of 15 amino acids. Germline values: CDR1 WNHNN, CDR2 SYGVQD (reference sequence). Trimming removed 4 bases from V and 4 bases from J; junction bases left unmatched: 5. The CDR3 reads CASSVGGTGADTQYF. The CDR3 DNA sequence: TGCGCCAGCAGTGTTGGCGGGACAGGGGCAGATACGCAGTATTTT.

The genes are TRBV7-9 and TRBJ2-2; tentative D call: TRBD2 (5 bases). Per germline, CDR1 SEHNR and CDR2 FQNEAQ (reference sequence). V lost 7 bases to trimming and J lost 4 bases, with 16 bases between them. This CDR3 is 15 amino acids long. The CDR3 sequence is CASTNLRALTGELFF. The CDR3 nucleotides read TGTGCCAGCACCAATCTGCGGGCCCTCACCGGGGAGCTGTTTTTT.

This chain uses TRBV5-1 with TRBJ2-7; 9 bases match TRBD1. After removal of 6 bases from V and 5 bases from J, the junction contained 6 bases not matched to a gene. The germline gives CDR1 SGHRS, CDR2 YFSETQ. The length of the CDR3 is 13 residues. CDR3 loop: CASKRTGVNEQYF. The DNA of the CDR3 is TGCGCCAGCAAAAGGACAGGGGTGAACGAGCAGTACTTC.

This clone has a single count. The rearrangement joins TRBV27 to TRBJ2-7; the D gene is possibly TRBD1 (5 bases). The germline gives CDR1 MNHEY, CDR2 SMNVEV (reference sequence). V lost 3 bases, J lost 1 base, and 10 bases lay in between. CDR3 size: 14 residues. CDR3 loop: CASSFSDSSYEQYF. The DNA for the CDR3 is TGTGCCAGCAGTTTTTCCGACAGTTCCTACGAGCAGTACTTC.

The chain joins TRBV6-1 to TRBJ2-6; tentatively, D is TRBD1 (5 bases). The V gene lost 6 bases and the J gene lost 1 base, with 7 bases spanning the gap. Germline V lookup: CDR1 MNHNS, CDR2 SASEGT. The CDR3 runs 14 residues. The CDR3 here is CASSSGSGANVLTF. The CDR3 DNA is TGTGCCAGCAGCTCAGGGTCTGGGGCCAACGTCCTGACTTTC.

This chain joins TRBV19 and TRBJ2-3, with D maybe TRBD2 (5 bases). CDR3 length: 12 residues. V lost 9 bases and J lost 6, with 13 bases in between. Per germline, CDR1 LNHDA and CDR2 SQIVND (reference sequence). The CDR3 here is CASGVGADTQYF. CDR3 nucleotides: TGTGCCAGCGGGGTAGGTGCGGATACGCAGTATTTT. Filled out from reference TRBV19 and TRBJ2-3, the complete variable domain reads DGGITQSPKYLFRKEGQNVTLSCEQNLNHDAMYWYRQDPGQGLRLIYYSQIVNDFQKGDIAEGYSVSREKKESFPLTVTSAQKNPTAFYLCASGVGADTQYFGPGTRLTVL.

This sequence joins TRBV27 and TRBJ1-3; D unclear. CDR1 and CDR2 (germline): MNHEY, SMNVEV (reference sequence). The CDR3 runs to 19 residues. Trimming took 5 bases from V and 1 from J, leaving 24 bases between them. CDR3 sequence (DNA): TGTGCCAGCAGTCCGCGGGAAGCCTCACGCTCTAGGTCTGGAAACACCATATATTTT. Translating it yields CASSPREASRSRSGNTIYF.

Concerning this clone: The junction does not match germline at one end; this may be a read error. This rearrangement joins TRBV7-9 to TRBJ1-2, with D unclear. The length of the CDR3 is 12 residues. Per germline, CDR1 SEHNR and CDR2 FQNEAQ (reference sequence). Written as DNA, the CDR3 is TGTGCCAGCGGCTTAGTAGACTTCGGCTACACCTTC. Residues: CASGLVDFGYTF.

The chain employs TRBV11-2 and TRBJ2-5, with 12 bases fitting TRBD2. V shed 5 bases and J 2 bases; nucleotides not matched to a gene: 9. This CDR3 has 17 residues. Germline loops: CDR1 SGHAT, CDR2 FQNNGV. CDR3 in amino acids: CASSPGTSGGTQETQYF. The CDR3 DNA reads TGTGCCAGCAGCCCGGGCACTAGCGGGGGGACTCAAGAGACCCAGTACTTC.

This chain links TRBV11-2 with TRBJ2-7; 8 bases are a match to TRBD2. J lost 2 bases, V lost 1 base, and 7 bases had no gene match. CDR1 and CDR2 from the germline V gene are SGHAT and FQNNGV. The CDR3 is 16 residues long. CDR3 region: CASSLAASGRAYEQYF. The CDR3 DNA reads TGTGCCAGCAGCTTAGCGGCTAGCGGGCGAGCCTACGAGCAGTACTTC.

The chain uses TRBV6-1 and TRBJ1-1, with 11 nucleotides matching TRBD1. Trimming removed 6 bases from V and 4 bases from J; junction bases left unmatched: 7. CDR1 is MNHNS and CDR2 is SASEGT in the germline V gene. The CDR3 loop spans 15 amino acids. The CDR3 is CASSTHGTGGTEAFF. As DNA, the CDR3 is TGTGCCAGCAGCACACACGGGACAGGGGGCACTGAAGCTTTCTTT.

The chain carries TRBV19 and TRBJ1-1, with D maybe TRBD1 (6 bases). The V end lost 9 bases, the J end lost 1 base, and 15 bases lay between the germline ends. The CDR3 consists of 14 residues. Germline CDR1 and CDR2: LNHDA and SQIVND (reference sequence). CDR3 residues: CASRTGTKNTEAFF. As DNA, the CDR3 is TGTGCCAGCAGGACCGGGACAAAGAACACTGAAGCTTTCTTT.